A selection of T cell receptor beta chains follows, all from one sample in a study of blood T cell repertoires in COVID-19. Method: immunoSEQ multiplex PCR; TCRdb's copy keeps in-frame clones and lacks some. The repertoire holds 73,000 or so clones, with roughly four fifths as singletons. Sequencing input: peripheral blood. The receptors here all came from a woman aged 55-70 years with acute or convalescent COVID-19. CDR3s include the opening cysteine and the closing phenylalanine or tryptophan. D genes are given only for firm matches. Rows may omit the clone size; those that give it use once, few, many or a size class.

TGTGCCAGCAGCTTCCGGACTAGCGCCAACGAGCAGTACTTC CASSFRTSANEQYF TRBD2 TRBV7-2 - TRBJ2-7
TGCGCCAGCAGCCAAGATGGGACTAGCGGGGCAATCAATGAGCAGTTCTTC CASSQDGTSGAINEQFF TRBD2 TRBV4-1 - TRBJ2-1
TGTGCCAGCAGTAACTTGGACGGGTCCGAGGGCTATGGCTACACCTTC CASSNLDGSEGYGYTF - TRBV5-5 - TRBJ1-2
TGTGCCAGCCTGATCACCCTGGGTAGCGGGGATAACACCGGGGAGCTGTTTTTT CASLITLGSGDNTGELFF TRBD2 TRBV7-9 - TRBJ2-2
TGTGCCAGCAGTTCGACTCTCTCTCTCACTGGAACGCAGTATTTT CASSSTLSLTGTQYF - TRBV11-1 - TRBJ2-3
TGTGCCAGCAGTTACGATCGCGGGGGGGCCAAGACCGGGGAGCTGTTTTTT CASSYDRGGAKTGELFF TRBD2 TRBV6-2/TRBV6-3 few TRBJ2-2
TGTGCCAGTAGTATGGGGGGTACGACGGTGAACACTGAAGCTTTCTTT CASSMGGTTVNTEAFF - TRBV19 few TRBJ1-1
TGTGCCAGCAGCTTGGGGACCCGAGACAGGGATGAAGCTTTCTTT CASSLGTRDRDEAFF TRBD1 TRBV7-9 - TRBJ1-1
TGTGCCAGCAGTCCGCGGACAGGGGCGTTCGGCAATCAGCCCCAGCATTTT CASSPRTGAFGNQPQHF TRBD1 TRBV6-6 - TRBJ1-5
TGTGCCAGCAGCCAAGGAAGGGCGGGGAGAGCCAAAAACATTCAGTACTTC CASSQGRAGRAKNIQYF - TRBV3-1/TRBV3-2 - TRBJ2-4
TGTGCCAGTAGGTTCGGGACAGGGCCGGTCTATGGCTACACCTTC CASRFGTGPVYGYTF TRBD1 TRBV19 - TRBJ1-2
TGTGCCAGCGGGTCCGGGGGGAATTCGGTTGAGCAGTACTTC CASGSGGNSVEQYF TRBD2 TRBV27 once TRBJ2-7
TGTGCCAGCAGCAAGGGACAGGGGGAAGGCTACACCTTC CASSKGQGEGYTF TRBD1 TRBV9 - TRBJ1-2
TGCGCCAGCAGCTTGGGGACAGGGATCAATGAGCAGTTCTTC CASSLGTGINEQFF TRBD1 TRBV5-1 - TRBJ2-1
TGTGCCAGCAGCTTAGAGGGTGGGGGCAAGCCCCAGCATTTT CASSLEGGGKPQHF - TRBV7-9 - TRBJ1-5
TGTGCCAGCAGCCAAGAGAGTCGGGGGGCGGGCACTGAAGCTTTCTTT CASSQESRGAGTEAFF - TRBV3-1/TRBV3-2 - TRBJ1-1